This entry describes one TCR beta chain. Its antigen is undetermined. V shed 0 bases and J 2 bases; nucleotides not matched to a gene: 5. The V gene's germline CDR1 is SGDLS and CDR2 YYNGEE. The CDR3 sequence is 16 residues long. The source of the sample is a study of T-cell memory formation after mild COVID-19. TCRdb re-derived calls from the 5' RACE reads in MiXCR, one entry per CDR3 protein. This sample carries about 400,000 distinct CDR3 sequences, about a sixth of them seen once, and the ten largest clones take 20% to 25%. Study results and limitations: Clones contracting across day 15 to 85 had a balanced CD4/CD8 profile; later expanding clones leaned CD4+. Nothing confirmed that second-wave clones peaking on day 37 were specific for SARS-CoV-2. Researchers report contracting CD4+ clones mostly in CM and EM, with CD8+ clones in EMRA.

The TCR was taken from a man aged 18-30 years who had mild COVID-19 (a few samples of this study predate the infection). Cell type and time point are not known. The chain uses TRBV9 and TRBJ1-1; TRBD1 agrees at 9 bases. What was sequenced was PBMCs or a T cell subset sorted from them (not recorded which). The CDR3 protein is CASSVDGTGYNTEAFF. CDR3 coding DNA: TGTGCCAGCAGCGTAGATGGGACAGGGTATAACACTGAAGCTTTCTTT. Drawing the rest from reference TRBV9 and TRBJ1-1, the complete variable domain is DSGVTQTPKHLITATGQRVTLRCSPRSGDLSVYWYQQSLDQGLQFLIQYYNGEERAKGNILERFSAQQFPDLHSELNLSSLELGDSALYFCASSVDGTGYNTEAFFGQGTRLTVV.